What follows describes a single TCR beta chain. Its specificity is unknown. The sample is drawn from a study of human T cells and chemical hapten exposure. As for the study in general: Reading of the patch tests, which applied 0.01% DPC to the upper back, occurred at 6 days.

Described time point: patch test 1, 2 weeks after DPC sensitization. Specified treatment: therapeutic diphenylcyclopropenone sensitization with weekly scalp DPC. Study observations and caveats: Significantly more large CDR3 similarity clusters were formed by expanded TCRs than by controls.

Each CDR3 protein gets one entry after TCRdb re-called the RACE reads with MiXCR. The sample yields roughly 180,000 distinct CDR3 sequences, under 25% seen once. Germline-derived CDR1 and CDR2 are SGHVS and FQNEAQ. V gave up 6 bases and J gave up 6 bases, with 11 bases separating them. The CDR3 totals 13 residues. Sequenced here: whole blood, sampled in connection with sensitization to the hapten diphenylcyclopropenone (DPC). The chain carries TRBV7-8 and TRBJ2-2; D is unclear. The receptor was derived from a woman in her fifties or sixties with alopecia areata. Some clones in this sample may be carry-over from other donors' samples. The CDR3 DNA reads as TGTGCCAGCAGAGGGTCGTCCGCCGGGGAGCTGTTTTTT. This translates into CASRGSSAGELFF.